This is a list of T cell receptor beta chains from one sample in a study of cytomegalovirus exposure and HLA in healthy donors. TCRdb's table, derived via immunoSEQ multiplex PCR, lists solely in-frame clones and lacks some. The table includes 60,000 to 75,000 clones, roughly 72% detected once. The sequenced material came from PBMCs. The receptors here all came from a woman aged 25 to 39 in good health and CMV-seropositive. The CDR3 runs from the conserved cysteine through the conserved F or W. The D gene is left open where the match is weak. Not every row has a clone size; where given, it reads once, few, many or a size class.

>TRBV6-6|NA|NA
CASSYSRGTYGYTF
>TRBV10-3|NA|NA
CAISRPPQNYGYTF
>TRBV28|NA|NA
CASSEAIGELFF
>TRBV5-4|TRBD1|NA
CASSLSGTGSYEQYF
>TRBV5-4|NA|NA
CASSRNYPPYEQYF
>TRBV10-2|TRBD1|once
CASSDPQGAANSDTQYF
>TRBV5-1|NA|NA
CASSLGAATSGANVLTF
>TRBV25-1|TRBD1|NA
CASSADRDAQPQHF
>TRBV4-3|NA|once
CASSQVGGAPGELFF
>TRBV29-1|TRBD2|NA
CSATAQAGVYRDTQYF
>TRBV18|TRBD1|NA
CASSPMDRQPQHF
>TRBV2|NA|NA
CASSVGPREAFF
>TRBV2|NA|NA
CASTEVYGTDTQYF
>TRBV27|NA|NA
CASSSAGSYEQYF
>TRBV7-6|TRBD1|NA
CASSFGQGAAQPQHF
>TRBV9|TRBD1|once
CASSPTGTIGYEQYF
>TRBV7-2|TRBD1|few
CASSLRPFDRVSDEQYF
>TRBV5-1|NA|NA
CASSSRVMNTEAFF
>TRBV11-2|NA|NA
CASSFMGRGEQYF
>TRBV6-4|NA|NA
CASSESLNTEAFF
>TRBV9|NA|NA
CASSLNTGELFF
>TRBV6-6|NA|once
CASSAQGSGYTF
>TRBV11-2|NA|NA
CASSVFYEQYF
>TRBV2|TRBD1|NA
CASSGGTGVQPQHF
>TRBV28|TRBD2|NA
CASSRGLANYNEQFF
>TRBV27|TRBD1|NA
CASRLGTGPPTEAFF
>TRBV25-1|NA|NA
CATGEGTDTQYF
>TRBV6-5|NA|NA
CASSFDTGELFF
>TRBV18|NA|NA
CASSPAEGITGKLFF
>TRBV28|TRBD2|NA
CASSFGLAGGELFF
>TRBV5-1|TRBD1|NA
CASSGQSYEQYF
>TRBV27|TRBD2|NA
CASSFSGRAGEQYF
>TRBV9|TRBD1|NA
CASNVGQGGTEAFF
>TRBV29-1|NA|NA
CSVTGHLNTEAFF
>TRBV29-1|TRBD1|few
CSADPGQGGGYTF
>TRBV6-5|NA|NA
CASSFHQGAKNIQYF
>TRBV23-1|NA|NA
CASNQGDSTYEQYF
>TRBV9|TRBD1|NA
CASSAGDRLNEKLFF
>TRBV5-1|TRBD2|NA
CASSHLVAGGSADTQYF
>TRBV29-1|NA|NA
CSTNPGTLETQYF
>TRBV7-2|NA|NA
CASSLHSLTDTQYF
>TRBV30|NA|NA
CAWTLGVVAFF
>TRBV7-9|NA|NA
CASSLSEAQPQHF
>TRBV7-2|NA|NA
CASSFSFIQTGQPQHF
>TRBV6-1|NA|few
CASRRLNEQFF
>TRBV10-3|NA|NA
CAISDSGLMNTEAFF
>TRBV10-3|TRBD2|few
CAISESPPSLAGVGNEQFF
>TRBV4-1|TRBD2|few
CASSQDSAGLRNEQFF
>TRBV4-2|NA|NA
CASSQSWSGLYEQYF
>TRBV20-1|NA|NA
CSAGFLGGEYF
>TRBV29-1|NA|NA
CSVVPLAALGETQYF
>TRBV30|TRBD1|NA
CAWSVIRGRFSDTQYF
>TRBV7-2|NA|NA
CASSTSGTPYGYTF
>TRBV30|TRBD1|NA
CACKPQGTSDGYTF
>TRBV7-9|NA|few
CASTLPRTDTQYF
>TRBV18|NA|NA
CASSLGLWEKLFF
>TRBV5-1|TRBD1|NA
CASSWGTELNTEAFF
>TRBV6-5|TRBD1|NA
CASSYQTGGDEKLFF
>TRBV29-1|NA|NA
CSVGLRAGYEQYF